The present T cell receptor (beta chain) was sequenced within a study of blood T cell repertoires in COVID-19 (dated by TCRdb to 2020 to 2022). Concerning the study at large: Collaborator samples came from the United States, Italy and Spain and covered acute and convalescent phases of COVID-19. The prospective study material was composed of cDNA or gDNA derived from T cells, B-cell-depleted T cells, or PBMCs. Subjects who had been exposed to COVID-19, were actively infected with it, or had recovered from it provided the deeply sampled blood TCRbeta repertoires that made up the dataset. The repertoires were released in a freely available public database intended as a resource for research on the immune response to SARS-CoV-2. The samples were drawn from the first 160 participants of the ongoing ImmuneRACE study and from over 950 subjects provided by 6 global collaborators. Sample metadata almost always included a de-identified subject ID, COVID-19 status, age in years and sex. Where HLA class I and class II types were available, the types were taken from metadata supplied by the sample provider, not from assay-based typing. Broader findings and caveats from the paper: The quantity of clinical and demographic metadata differed by source and by participant and was supplied without curation.

The CDR3 has 15 amino acids, counting the end cysteine and phenylalanine. Only the CDR3 part of the read is kept: 45 bases, read in frame from the first base. The germline V gene (reference sequence) sets CDR1 to LNHDA and CDR2 to SQIVND. Relative to germline, V is 4 bases shorter and J is 2 bases shorter, with 14 bases between their ends. Whole blood was collected in K2EDTA tubes by collaborating institutions according to the institutions' own protocols. For TCRbeta analysis, collaborators shipped samples as frozen whole blood, isolated PBMCs, or DNA extracted from either of those sample types. Notes on this clone: Its antigen is still unknown. No much larger clone is present one base from it, and per-base qualities are unavailable.

The immunoSEQ Assay, a bias-controlled multiplex PCR, was used to amplify TCRbeta CDR3 regions from genomic DNA. As for the original processing: The number of nucleated cells in each sample was estimated by amplification of reference gene primers within the assay. To quantify the absolute abundance of each unique TCRbeta CDR3 rearrangement, sequence reads were collapsed and filtered. Productive Simpson clonality was computed per sample as the square root of Simpson's diversity index over productive rearrangements. Entries here come from immuneACCESS through TCRdb and include only in-frame sequences with V and J called. Some clones fail to appear in such tables; in the studies checked, an unresolved V gene covers under half of the shortfall, and the cause of the remainder is unknown. V and J calls and clone size are as listed in that table; D and trimming were resolved from the DNA. The sample includes around 130,000 clones, with over 80% observed a single time. Of the sample, 8% to 11% falls within the top ten clones.

This TCR came from a man in his fifties or sixties with active or convalescent COVID-19. What was sequenced was peripheral blood. The chain links TRBV19 with TRBJ1-2; confidence is insufficient to name the D gene. The DNA reads as follows: TGTGCCAGTAGTACCCGCGCGGGAAAGAACTATGGCTACACCTTC. The resulting protein is CASSTRAGKNYGYTF.